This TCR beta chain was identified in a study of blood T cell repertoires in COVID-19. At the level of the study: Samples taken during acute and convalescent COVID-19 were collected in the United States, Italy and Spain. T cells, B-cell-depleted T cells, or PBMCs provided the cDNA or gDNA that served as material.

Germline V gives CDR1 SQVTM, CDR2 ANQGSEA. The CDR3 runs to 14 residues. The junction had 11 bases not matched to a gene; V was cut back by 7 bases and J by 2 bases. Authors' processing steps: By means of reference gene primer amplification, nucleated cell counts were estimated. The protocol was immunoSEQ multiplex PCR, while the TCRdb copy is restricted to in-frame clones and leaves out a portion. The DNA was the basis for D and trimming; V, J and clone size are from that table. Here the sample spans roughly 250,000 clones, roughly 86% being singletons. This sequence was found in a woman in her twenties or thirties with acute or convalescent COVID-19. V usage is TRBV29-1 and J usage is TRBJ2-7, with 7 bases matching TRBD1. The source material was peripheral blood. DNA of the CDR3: TGCAGCGCGGGGCTCCGGGACAGAACCTACGAGCAGTACTTC. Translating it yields CSAGLRDRTYEQYF.